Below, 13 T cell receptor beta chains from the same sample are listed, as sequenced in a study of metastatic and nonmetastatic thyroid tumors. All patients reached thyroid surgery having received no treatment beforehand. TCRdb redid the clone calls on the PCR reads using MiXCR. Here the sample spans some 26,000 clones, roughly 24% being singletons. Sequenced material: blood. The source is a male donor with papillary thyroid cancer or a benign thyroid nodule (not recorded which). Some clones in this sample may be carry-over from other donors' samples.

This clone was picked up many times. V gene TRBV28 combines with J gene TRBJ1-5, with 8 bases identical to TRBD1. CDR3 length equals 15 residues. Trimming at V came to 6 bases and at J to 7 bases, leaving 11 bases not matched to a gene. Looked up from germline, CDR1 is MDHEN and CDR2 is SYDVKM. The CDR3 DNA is TGTGCCAGCAGCTCCGACAGGGGAGATCGACAGCCCCAGCATTTT. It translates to CASSSDRGDRQPQHF.

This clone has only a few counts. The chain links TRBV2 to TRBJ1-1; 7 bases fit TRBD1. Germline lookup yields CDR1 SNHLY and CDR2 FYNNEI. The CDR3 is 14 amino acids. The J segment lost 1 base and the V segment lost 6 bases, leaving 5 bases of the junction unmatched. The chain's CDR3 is CASRPTGANTEAFF. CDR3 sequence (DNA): TGTGCCAGCAGACCAACAGGGGCGAACACTGAAGCTTTCTTT.

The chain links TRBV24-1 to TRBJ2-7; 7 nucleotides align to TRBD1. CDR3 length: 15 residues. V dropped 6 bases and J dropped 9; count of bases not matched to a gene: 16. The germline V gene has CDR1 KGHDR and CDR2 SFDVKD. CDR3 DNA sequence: TGTGCCACCAGTCCTCGGACAGGACACCTTTGGGGGCAGTACTTC. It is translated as CATSPRTGHLWGQYF.

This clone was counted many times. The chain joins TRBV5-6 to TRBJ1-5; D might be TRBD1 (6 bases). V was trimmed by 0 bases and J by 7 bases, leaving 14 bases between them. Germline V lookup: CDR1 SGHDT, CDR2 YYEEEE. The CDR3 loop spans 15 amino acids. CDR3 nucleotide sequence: TGTGCCAGCAGCTTGGCCGGGGGCGCAGGGCAGCCCCAGCATTTT. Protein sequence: CASSLAGGAGQPQHF.

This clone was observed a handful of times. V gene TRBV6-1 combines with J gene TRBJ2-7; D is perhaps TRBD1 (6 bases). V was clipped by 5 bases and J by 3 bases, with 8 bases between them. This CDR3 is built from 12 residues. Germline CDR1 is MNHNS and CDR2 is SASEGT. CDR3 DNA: TGTGCCAGCAGTCCGACAGGCTACGAGCAGTACTTC. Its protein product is CASSPTGYEQYF.

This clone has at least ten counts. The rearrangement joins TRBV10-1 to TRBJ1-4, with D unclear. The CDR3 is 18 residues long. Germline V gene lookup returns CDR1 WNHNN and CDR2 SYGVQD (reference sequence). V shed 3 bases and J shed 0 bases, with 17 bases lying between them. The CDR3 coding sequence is TGCGCCAGCAGTGAAAGCCCAGAGGTGGCTGCAACTAATGAAAAACTGTTTTTT. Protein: CASSESPEVAATNEKLFF.

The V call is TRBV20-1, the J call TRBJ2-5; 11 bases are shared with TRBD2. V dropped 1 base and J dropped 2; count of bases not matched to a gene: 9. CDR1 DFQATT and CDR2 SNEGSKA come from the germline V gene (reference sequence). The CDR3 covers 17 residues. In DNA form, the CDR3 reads TGCAGTGCTAGAGGCGGGCTAGCGGGGGGATCTCAAGAGACCCAGTACTTC. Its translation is CSARGGLAGGSQETQYF.

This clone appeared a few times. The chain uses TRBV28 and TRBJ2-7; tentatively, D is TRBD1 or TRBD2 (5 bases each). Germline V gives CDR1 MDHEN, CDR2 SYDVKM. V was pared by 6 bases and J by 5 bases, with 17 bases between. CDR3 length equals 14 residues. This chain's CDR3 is CASRPPLGVNEQYF. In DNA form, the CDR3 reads TGTGCCAGCAGACCTCCCCTGGGGGTAAACGAGCAGTACTTC.

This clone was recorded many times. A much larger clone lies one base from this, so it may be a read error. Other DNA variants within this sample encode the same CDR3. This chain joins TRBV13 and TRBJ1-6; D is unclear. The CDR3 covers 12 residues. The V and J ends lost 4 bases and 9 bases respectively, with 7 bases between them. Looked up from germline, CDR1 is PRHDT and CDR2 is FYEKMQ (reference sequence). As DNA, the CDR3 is TGTGCCAGCAGCTCATCAAGTTCACCCCTCCACTTT. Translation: CASSSSSSPLHF.

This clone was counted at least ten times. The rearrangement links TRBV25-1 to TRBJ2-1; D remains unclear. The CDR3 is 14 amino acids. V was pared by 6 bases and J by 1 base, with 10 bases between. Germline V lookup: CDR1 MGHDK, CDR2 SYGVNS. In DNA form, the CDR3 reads TGTGCCAGCAGGTCTGGCGGTTCCTACAATGAGCAGTTCTTC. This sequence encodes CASRSGGSYNEQFF.

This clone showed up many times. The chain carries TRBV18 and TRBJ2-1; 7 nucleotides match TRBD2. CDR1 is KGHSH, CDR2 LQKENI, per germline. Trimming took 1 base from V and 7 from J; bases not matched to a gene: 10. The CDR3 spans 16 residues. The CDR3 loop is CASSPQGLTVFNEQFF. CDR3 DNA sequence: TGTGCCAGCTCACCACAGGGACTAACCGTATTTAATGAGCAGTTCTTC.

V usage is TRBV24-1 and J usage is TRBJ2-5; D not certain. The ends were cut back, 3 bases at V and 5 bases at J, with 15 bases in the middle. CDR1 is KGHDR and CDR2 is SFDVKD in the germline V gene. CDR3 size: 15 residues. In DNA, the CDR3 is TGTGCCACCAGTGATCGGACGGGTCCGTGGGAGACCCAGTACTTC. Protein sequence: CATSDRTGPWETQYF.

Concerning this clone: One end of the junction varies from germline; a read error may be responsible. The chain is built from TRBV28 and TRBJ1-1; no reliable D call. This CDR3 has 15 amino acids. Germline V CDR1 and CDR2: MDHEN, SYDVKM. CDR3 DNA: TGTGCCAGCAGATGTGGGAACAGTATGAACACTGCAGCTTTCTTT. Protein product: CASRCGNSMNTAAFF.